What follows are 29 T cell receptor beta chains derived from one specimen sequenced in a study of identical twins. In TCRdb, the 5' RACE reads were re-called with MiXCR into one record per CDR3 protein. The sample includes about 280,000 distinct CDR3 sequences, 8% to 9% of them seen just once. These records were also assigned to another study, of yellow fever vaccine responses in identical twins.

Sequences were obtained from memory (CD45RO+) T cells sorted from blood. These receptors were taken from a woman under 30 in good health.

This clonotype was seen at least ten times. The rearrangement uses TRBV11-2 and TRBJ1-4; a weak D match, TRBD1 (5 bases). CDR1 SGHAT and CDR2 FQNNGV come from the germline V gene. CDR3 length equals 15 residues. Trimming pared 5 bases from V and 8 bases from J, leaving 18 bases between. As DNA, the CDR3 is TGTGCCAGCAGCCCACCGGGACTCCGGGGGGAAAAACTGTTTTTT. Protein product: CASSPPGLRGEKLFF.

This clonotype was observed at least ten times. The CDR3: CSGGTGELFF. The CDR3, as DNA: TGCAGCGGGGGCACCGGGGAGCTGTTTTTT. The V call is TRBV29-1, the J call TRBJ2-2; D unresolved. Trimming removed 7 bases from V and 4 bases from J, with 4 bases in between. The germline gives CDR1 SQVTM, CDR2 ANQGSEA. The CDR3 covers 10 residues.

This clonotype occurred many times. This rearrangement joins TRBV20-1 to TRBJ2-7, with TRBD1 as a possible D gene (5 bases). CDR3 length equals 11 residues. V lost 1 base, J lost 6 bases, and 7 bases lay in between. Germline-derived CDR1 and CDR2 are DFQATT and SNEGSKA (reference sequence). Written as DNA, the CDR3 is TGCAGTGCTAGAGGGGGCGCCGAGCAGTACTTC. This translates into CSARGGAEQYF.

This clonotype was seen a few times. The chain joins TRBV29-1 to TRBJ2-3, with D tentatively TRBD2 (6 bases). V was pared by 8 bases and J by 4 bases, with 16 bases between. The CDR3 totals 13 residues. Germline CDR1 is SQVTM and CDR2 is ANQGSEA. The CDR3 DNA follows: TGCAGCTCCAGAGGAGGGCCTGCAGATACGCAGTATTTT. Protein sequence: CSSRGGPADTQYF.

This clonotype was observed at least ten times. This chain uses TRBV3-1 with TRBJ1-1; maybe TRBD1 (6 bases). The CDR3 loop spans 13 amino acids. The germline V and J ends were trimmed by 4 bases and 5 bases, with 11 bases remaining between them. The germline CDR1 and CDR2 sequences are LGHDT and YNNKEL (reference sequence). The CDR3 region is CASSPTGSTEAFF. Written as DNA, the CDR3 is TGTGCCAGCAGCCCCACAGGGTCAACTGAAGCTTTCTTT.

CDR3 loop: CASSARRDSYEQYV. CDR3 sequence (DNA): TGTGCCAGCAGCGCCCGCCGGGACAGCTACGAGCAGTACGTC. The chain is built from TRBV6-1 and TRBJ2-7, with 7 bases aligning to TRBD1. Trimming cost V 6 bases and J 3 bases; bases outside gene matches: 8. Per germline, CDR1 MNHNS and CDR2 SASEGT. The CDR3 sequence is 14 residues long.

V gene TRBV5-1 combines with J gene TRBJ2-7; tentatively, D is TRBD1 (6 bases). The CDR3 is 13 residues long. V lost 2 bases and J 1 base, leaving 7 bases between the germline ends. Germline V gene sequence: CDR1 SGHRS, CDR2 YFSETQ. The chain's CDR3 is CASSFQGSYEQYF. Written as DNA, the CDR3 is TGCGCCAGCAGCTTTCAGGGGTCCTACGAGCAGTACTTC. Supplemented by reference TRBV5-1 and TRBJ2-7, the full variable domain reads KAGVTQTPRYLIKTRGQQVTLSCSPISGHRSVSWYQQTPGQGLQFLFEYFSETQRNKGNFPGRFSGRQFSNSRSEMNVSTLELGDSALYLCASSFQGSYEQYFGPGTRLTVT.

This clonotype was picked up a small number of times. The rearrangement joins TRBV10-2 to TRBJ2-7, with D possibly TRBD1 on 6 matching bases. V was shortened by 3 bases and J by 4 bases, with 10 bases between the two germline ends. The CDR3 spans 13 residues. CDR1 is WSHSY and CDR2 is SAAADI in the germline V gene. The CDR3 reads CASSEGGIYEQYV. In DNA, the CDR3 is TGCGCCAGCAGTGAAGGGGGAATTTACGAGCAGTACGTC.

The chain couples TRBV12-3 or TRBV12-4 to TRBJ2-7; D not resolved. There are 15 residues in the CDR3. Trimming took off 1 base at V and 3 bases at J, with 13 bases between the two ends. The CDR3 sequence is CASSLEEGVRYEQYF. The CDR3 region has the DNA TGTGCCAGCAGTTTAGAGGAAGGAGTCCGCTACGAGCAGTACTTC.

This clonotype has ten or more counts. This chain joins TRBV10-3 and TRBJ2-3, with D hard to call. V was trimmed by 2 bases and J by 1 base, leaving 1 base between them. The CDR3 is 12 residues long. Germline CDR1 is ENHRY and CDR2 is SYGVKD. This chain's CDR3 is CAISEGTDTQYF. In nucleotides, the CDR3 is TGTGCCATCAGTGAGGGCACAGATACGCAGTATTTT.

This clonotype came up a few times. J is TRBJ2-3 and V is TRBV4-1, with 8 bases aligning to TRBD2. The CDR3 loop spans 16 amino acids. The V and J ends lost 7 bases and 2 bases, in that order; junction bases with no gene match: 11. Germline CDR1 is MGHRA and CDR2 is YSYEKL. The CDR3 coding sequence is TGCGCCAGCACCCGCACCACTAGCGGACCCACAGATACGCAGTATTTT. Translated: CASTRTTSGPTDTQYF.

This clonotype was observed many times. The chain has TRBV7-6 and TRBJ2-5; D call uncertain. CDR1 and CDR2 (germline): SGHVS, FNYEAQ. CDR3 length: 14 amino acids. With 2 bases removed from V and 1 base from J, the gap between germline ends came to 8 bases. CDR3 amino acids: CASSLMAAQETQYF. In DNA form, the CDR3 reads TGTGCCAGCAGCTTAATGGCAGCCCAAGAGACCCAGTACTTC.

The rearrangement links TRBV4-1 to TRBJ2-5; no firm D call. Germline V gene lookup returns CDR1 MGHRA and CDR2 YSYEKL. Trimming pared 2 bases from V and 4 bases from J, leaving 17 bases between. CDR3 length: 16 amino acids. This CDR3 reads CASSQTLGASGETQYF. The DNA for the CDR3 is TGCGCCAGCAGCCAAACCTTAGGAGCCTCGGGAGAGACCCAGTACTTC.

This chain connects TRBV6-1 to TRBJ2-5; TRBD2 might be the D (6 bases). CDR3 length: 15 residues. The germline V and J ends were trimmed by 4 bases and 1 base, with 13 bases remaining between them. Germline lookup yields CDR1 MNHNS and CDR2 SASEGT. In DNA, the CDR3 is TGTGCCAGCAGTGGAACTGGGGACTTCCAAGAGACCCAGTACTTC. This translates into CASSGTGDFQETQYF.

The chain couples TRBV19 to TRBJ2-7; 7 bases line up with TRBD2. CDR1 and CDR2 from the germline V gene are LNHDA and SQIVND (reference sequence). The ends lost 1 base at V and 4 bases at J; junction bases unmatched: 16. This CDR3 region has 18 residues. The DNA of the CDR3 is TGTGCCAGTAGTATAGGCGGGGGTGCAGGGAGGATACAATACGAGCAGTACTTC. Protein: CASSIGGGAGRIQYEQYF.

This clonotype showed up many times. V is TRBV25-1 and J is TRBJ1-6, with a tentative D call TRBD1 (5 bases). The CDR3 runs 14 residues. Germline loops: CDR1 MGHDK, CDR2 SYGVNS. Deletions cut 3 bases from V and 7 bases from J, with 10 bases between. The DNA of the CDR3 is TGTGCCAGCAGTGACACAGGTGGCAATTCACCCCTCCACTTT. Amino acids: CASSDTGGNSPLHF.

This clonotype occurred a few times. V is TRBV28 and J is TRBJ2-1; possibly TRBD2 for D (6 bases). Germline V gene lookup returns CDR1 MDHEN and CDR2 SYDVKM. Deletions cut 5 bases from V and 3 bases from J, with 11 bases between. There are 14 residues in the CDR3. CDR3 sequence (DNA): TGTGCCAGCAGTGCGGGACGGTTCTACAATGAGCAGTTCTTC. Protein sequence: CASSAGRFYNEQFF.

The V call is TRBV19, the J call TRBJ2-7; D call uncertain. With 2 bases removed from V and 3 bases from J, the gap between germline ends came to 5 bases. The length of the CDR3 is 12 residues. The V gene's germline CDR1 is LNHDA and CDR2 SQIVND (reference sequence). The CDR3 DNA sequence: TGTGCCAGTAGTATAAAAGGCTACGAGCAGTACTTC. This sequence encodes CASSIKGYEQYF.

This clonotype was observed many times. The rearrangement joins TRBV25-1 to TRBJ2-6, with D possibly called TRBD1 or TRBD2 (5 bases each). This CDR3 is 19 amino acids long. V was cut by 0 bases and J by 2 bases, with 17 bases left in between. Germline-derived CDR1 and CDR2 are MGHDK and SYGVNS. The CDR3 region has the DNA TGTGCCAGCAGTGAATATTTAAACGGGACCCCCCCTGGGGCCAACGTCCTGACTTTC. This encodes CASSEYLNGTPPGANVLTF.

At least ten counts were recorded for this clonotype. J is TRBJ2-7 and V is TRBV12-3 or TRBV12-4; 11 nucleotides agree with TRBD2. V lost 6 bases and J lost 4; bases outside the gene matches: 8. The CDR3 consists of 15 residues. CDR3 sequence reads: CASSLTSGGPYEQYF. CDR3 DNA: TGTGCCAGCAGCCTCACTAGCGGGGGCCCATACGAGCAGTACTTC.

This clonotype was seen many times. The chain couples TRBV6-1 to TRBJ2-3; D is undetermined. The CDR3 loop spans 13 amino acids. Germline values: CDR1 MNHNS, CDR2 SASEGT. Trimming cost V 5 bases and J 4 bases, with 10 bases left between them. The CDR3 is CASSRKASDTQYF. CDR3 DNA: TGTGCCAGCAGTAGGAAGGCGTCAGATACGCAGTATTTT.

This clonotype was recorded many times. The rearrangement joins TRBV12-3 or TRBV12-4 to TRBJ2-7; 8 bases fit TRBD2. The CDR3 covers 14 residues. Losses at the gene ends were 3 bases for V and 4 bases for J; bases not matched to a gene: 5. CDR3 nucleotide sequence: TGTGCCAGCAGTTTCCGGGAGGGCCTATACGAGCAGTACTTC. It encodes CASSFREGLYEQYF.

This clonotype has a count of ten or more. The CDR3 DNA follows: TGTGCCAGCAGTCGTCAGGCGGGGTCGGCCAAAAACATTCAGTACTTC. Translating gives CASSRQAGSAKNIQYF. The rearrangement links TRBV6-1 to TRBJ2-4, with D possibly being TRBD2 (6 bases). From germline, CDR1 is MNHNS and CDR2 SASEGT. The CDR3 spans 16 residues. V lost 5 bases and J lost 1, with 15 bases in between.

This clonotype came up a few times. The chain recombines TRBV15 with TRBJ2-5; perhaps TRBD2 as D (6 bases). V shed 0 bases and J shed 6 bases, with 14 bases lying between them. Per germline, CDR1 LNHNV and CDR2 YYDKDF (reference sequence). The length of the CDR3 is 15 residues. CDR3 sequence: CATSRDLGGLKTQYF. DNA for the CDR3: TGTGCCACCAGCAGAGATCTGGGAGGCCTCAAGACCCAGTACTTC.

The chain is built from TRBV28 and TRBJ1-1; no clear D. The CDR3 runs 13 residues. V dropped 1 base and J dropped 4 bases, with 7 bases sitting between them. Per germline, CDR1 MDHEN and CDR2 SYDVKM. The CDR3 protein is CASSLFSRTEAFF. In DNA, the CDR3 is TGTGCCAGCAGTTTATTCAGTCGCACTGAAGCTTTCTTT.

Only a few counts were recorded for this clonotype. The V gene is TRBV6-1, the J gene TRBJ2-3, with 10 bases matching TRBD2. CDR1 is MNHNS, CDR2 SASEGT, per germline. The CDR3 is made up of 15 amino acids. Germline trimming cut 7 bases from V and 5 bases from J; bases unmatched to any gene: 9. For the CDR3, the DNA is TGTGCCAGCACCGATGGTAGCGGGAGGTTAGATACGCAGTATTTT. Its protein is CASTDGSGRLDTQYF.

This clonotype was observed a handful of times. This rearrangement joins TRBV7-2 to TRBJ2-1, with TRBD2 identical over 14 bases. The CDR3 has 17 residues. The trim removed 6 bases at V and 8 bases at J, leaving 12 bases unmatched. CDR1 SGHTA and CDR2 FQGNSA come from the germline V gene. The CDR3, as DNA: TGTGCCAGCAGTCGAAGACTAGCGGGAGGGTGGGGCCATGAGCAGTTCTTC. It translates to CASSRRLAGGWGHEQFF.

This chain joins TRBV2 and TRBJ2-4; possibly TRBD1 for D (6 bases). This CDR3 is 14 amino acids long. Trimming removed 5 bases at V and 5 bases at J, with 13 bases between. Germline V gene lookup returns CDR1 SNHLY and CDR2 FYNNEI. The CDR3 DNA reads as TGTGCCAGCAGTATCACAGGGAAAGAAAACATTCAGTACTTC. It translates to CASSITGKENIQYF. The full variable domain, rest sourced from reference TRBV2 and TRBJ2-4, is EPEVTQTPSHQVTQMGQEVILRCVPISNHLYFYWYRQILGQKVEFLVSFYNNEISEKSEIFDDQFSVERPDGSNFTLKIRSTKLEDSAMYFCASSITGKENIQYFGAGTRLSVL.

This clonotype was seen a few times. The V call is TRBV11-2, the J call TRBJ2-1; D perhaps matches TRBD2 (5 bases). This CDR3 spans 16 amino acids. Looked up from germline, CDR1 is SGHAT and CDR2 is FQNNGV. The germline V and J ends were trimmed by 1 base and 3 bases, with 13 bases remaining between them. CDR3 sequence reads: CASSLVVGNYYNEQFF. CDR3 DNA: TGTGCCAGCAGCTTAGTTGTCGGGAATTACTACAATGAGCAGTTCTTC.